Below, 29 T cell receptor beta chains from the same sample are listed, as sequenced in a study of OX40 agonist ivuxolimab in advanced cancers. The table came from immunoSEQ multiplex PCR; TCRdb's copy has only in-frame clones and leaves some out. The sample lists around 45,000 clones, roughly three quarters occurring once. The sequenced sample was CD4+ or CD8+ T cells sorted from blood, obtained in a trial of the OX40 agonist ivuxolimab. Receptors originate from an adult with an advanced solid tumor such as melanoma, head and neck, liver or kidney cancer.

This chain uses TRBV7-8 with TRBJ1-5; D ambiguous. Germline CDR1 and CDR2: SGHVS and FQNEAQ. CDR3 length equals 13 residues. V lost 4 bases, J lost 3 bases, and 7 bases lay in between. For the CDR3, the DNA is TGTGCCAGCAGCTCGGGGTACAATCAGCCCCAGCATTTT. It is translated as CASSSGYNQPQHF.

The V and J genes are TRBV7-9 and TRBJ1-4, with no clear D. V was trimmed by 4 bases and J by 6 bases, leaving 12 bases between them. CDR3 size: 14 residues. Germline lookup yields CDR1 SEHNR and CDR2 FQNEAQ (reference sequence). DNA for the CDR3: TGTGCCAGCAGCTCCCTACGGGCGGATGAAAAACTGTTTTTT. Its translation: CASSSLRADEKLFF.

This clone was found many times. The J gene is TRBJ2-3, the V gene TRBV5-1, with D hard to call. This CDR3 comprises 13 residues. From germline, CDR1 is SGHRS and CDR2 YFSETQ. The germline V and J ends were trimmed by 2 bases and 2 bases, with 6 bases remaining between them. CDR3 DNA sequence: TGCGCCAGCAGCTTTGAGTACACAGATACGCAGTATTTT. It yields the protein CASSFEYTDTQYF.

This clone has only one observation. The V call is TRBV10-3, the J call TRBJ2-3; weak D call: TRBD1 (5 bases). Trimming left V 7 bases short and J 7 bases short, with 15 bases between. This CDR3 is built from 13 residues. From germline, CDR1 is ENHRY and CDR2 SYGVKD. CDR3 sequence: CAITLRVGHTQYF. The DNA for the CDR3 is TGTGCCATCACTCTAAGGGTGGGGCATACGCAGTATTTT.

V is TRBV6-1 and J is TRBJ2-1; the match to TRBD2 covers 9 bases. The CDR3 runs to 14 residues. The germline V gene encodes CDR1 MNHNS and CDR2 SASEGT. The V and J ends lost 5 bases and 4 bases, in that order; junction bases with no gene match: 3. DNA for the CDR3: TGTGCCAGCAGTCTGACTAGCGGTTACAATGAGCAGTTCTTC. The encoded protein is CASSLTSGYNEQFF.

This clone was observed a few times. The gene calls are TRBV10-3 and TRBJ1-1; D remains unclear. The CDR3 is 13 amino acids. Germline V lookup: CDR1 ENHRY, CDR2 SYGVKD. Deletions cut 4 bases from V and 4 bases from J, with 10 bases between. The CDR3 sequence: CAISVQAATEAFF. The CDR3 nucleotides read TGTGCCATCAGTGTTCAGGCCGCCACTGAAGCTTTCTTT.

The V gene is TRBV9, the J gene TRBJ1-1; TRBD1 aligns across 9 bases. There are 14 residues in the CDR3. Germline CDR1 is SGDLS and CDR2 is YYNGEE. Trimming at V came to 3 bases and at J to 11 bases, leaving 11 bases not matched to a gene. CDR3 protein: CASSANNRDRDAFF. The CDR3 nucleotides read TGTGCCAGCAGCGCGAATAACCGGGACAGGGATGCTTTCTTT. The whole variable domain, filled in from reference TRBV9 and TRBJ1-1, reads DSGVTQTPKHLITATGQRVTLRCSPRSGDLSVYWYQQSLDQGLQFLIQYYNGEERAKGNILERFSAQQFPDLHSELNLSSLELGDSALYFCASSANNRDRDAFFGQGTRLTVV.

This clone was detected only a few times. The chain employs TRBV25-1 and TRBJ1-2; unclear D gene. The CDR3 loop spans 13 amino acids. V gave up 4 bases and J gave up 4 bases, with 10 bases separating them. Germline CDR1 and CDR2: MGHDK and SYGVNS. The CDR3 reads CASSAGSGYGYTF. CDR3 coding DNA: TGTGCCAGCAGTGCTGGCAGCGGCTATGGCTACACCTTC.

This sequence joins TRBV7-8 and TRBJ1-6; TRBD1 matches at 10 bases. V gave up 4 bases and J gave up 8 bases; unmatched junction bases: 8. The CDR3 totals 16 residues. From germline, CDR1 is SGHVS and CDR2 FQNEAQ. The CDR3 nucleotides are TGTGCCAGCAGCTGGACAGGGGGAGAGGGAGATTCACCCCTCCACTTT. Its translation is CASSWTGGEGDSPLHF.

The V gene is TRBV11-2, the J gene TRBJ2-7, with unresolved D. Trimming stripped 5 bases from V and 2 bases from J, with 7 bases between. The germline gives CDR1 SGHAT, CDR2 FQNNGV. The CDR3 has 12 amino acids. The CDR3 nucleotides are TGTGCCAGCAGCCCGCAGCCCTACGAGCAGTACTTC. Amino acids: CASSPQPYEQYF. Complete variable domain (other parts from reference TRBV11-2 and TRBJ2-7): EAGVAQSPRYKIIEKRQSVAFWCNPISGHATLYWYQQILGQGPKLLIQFQNNGVVDDSQLPKDRFSAERLKGVDSTLKIQPAKLEDSAVYLCASSPQPYEQYFGPGTRLTVT.

DNA for the CDR3: TGCGCCAGCAGCAACGGGGTCTCCTACGAGCAGTACTTC. It yields the protein CASSNGVSYEQYF. The chain combines TRBV5-1 with TRBJ2-7, with D tentatively TRBD2 (5 bases). The germline CDR1 and CDR2 sequences are SGHRS and YFSETQ. V was trimmed by 4 bases and J by 0 bases, leaving 8 bases between them. The CDR3 spans 13 residues. The whole variable domain, remainder taken from reference TRBV5-1 and TRBJ2-7, is KAGVTQTPRYLIKTRGQQVTLSCSPISGHRSVSWYQQTPGQGLQFLFEYFSETQRNKGNFPGRFSGRQFSNSRSEMNVSTLELGDSALYLCASSNGVSYEQYFGPGTRLTVT.

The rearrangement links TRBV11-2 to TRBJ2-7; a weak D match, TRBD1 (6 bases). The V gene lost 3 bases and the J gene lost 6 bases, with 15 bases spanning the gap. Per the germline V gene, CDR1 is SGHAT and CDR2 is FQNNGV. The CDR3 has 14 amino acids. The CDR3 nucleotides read TGTGCCAGCAGCTTGACGAACAGGGATCTCGAGCAGTACTTC. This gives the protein CASSLTNRDLEQYF. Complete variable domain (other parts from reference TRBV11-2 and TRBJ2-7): EAGVAQSPRYKIIEKRQSVAFWCNPISGHATLYWYQQILGQGPKLLIQFQNNGVVDDSQLPKDRFSAERLKGVDSTLKIQPAKLEDSAVYLCASSLTNRDLEQYFGPGTRLTVT.

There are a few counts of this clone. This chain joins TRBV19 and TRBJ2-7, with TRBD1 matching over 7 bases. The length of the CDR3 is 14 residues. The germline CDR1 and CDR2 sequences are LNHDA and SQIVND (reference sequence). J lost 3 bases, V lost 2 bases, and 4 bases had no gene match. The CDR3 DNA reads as TGTGCCAGTAGTATACGAACAGGGGACTACGAGCAGTACTTC. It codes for CASSIRTGDYEQYF.

The CDR3, as DNA: TGTGCCAGCAGAGAAAGGGGGGGGTGGGAGACCCAGTACTTC. Amino acid sequence: CASRERGGWETQYF. The gene calls are TRBV28 and TRBJ2-5, with a possible D match to TRBD2 (7 bases). The CDR3 is 14 residues long. Germline V gene sequence: CDR1 MDHEN, CDR2 SYDVKM. Trimming stripped 6 bases from V and 5 bases from J, with 16 bases between.

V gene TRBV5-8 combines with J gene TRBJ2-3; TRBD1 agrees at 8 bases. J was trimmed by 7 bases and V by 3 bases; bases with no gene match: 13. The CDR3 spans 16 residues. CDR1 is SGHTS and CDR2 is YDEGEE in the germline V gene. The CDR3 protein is CASSSRGRTRGHTQYF. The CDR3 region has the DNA TGTGCCAGCAGCTCCAGGGGGCGGACGAGGGGACATACGCAGTATTTT. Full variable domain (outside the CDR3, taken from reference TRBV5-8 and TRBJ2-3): EAGVTQSPTHLIKTRGQQATLRCSPISGHTSVYWYQQALGLGLQFLLWYDEGEERNRGNFPPRFSGRQFPNYSSELNVNALELEDSALYLCASSSRGRTRGHTQYFGPGTRLTVL.

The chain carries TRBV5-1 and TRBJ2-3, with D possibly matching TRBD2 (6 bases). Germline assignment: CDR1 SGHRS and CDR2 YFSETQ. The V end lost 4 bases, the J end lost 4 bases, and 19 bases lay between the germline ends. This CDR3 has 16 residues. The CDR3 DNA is TGCGCCAGCAGCGCCGGGACTTCCGTTGGGGCAGATACGCAGTATTTT. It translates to CASSAGTSVGADTQYF.

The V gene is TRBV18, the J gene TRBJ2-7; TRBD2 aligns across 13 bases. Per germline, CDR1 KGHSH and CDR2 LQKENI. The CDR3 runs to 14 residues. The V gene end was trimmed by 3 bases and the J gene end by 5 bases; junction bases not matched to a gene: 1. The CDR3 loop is CASSPGLAGDEQYF. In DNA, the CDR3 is TGTGCCAGCTCACCCGGACTAGCGGGAGACGAGCAGTACTTC.

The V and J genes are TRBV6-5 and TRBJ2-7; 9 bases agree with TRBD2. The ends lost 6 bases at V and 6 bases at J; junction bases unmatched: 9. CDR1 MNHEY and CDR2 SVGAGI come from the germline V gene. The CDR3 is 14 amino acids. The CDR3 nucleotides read TGTGCCAGCAGATATACGGGACTAGCATCCGAGCAGTACTTC. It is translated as CASRYTGLASEQYF.

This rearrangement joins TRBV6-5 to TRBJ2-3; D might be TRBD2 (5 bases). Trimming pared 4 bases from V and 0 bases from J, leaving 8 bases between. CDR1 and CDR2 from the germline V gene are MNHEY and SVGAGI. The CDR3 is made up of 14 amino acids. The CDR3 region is CASSWSGSTDTQYF. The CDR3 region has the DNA TGTGCCAGCAGTTGGAGCGGTAGCACAGATACGCAGTATTTT.

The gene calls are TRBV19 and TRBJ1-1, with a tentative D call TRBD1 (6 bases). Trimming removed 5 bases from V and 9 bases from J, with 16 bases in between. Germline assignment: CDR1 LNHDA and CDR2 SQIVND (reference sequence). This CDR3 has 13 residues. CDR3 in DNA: TGTGCCAGTAGTGCTTACCCCCAGGGGAAAGCTTTCTTT. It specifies CASSAYPQGKAFF.

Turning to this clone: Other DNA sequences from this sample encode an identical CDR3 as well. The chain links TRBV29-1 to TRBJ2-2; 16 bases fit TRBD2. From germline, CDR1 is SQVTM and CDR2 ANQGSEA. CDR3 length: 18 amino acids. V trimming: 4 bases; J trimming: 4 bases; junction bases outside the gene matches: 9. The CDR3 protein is CSVVGTSGRVRSTGELFF. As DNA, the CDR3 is TGCAGCGTTGTGGGGACTAGCGGGAGGGTTCGTTCCACCGGGGAGCTGTTTTTT.

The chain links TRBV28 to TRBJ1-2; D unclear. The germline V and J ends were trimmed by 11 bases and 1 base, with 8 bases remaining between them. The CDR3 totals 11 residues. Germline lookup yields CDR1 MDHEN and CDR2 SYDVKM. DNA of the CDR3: TGTGCCTTAGGAGTTAACTATGGCTACACCTTC. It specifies CALGVNYGYTF.

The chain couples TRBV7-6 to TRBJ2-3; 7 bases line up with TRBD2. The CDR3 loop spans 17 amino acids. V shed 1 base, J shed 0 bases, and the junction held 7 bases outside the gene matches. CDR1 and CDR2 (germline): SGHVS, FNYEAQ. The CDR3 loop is CASSLGASGFSTDTQYF. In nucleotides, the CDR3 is TGTGCCAGCAGCTTAGGAGCTAGCGGATTTAGCACAGATACGCAGTATTTT.

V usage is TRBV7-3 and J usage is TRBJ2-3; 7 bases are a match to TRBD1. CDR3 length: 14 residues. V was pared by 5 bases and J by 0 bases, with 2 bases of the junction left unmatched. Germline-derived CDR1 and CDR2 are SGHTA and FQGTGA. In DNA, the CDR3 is TGTGCCAGCAGCAGGGACAGTAGCACAGATACGCAGTATTTT. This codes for CASSRDSSTDTQYF.

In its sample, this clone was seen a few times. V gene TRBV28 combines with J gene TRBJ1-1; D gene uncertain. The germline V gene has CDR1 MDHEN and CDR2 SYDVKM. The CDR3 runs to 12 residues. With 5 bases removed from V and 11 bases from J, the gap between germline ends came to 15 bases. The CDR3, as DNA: TGTGCCAGCAGTCAAAGACGCGAAGAGGCTTTCTTT. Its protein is CASSQRREEAFF.

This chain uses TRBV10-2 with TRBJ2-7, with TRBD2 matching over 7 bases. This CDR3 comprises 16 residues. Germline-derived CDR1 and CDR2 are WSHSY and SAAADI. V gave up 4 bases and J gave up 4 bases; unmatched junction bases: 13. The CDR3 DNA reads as TGCGCCAGCAGTGGGGCCGGGACTACGGGGAAATACGAGCAGTACTTC. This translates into CASSGAGTTGKYEQYF.

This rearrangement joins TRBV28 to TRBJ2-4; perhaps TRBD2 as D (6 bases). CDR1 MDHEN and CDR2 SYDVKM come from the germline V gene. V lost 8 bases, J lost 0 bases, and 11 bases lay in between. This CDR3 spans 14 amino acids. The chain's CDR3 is CASGKAGAKNIQYF. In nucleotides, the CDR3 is TGTGCCAGCGGTAAAGCGGGAGCCAAAAACATTCAGTACTTC.

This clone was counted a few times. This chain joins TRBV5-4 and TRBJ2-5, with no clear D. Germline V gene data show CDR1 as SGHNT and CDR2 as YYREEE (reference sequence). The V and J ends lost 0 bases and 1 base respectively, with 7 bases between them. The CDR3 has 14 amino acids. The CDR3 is CASSLGAVQETQYF. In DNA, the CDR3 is TGTGCCAGCAGCTTGGGGGCGGTCCAAGAGACCCAGTACTTC.

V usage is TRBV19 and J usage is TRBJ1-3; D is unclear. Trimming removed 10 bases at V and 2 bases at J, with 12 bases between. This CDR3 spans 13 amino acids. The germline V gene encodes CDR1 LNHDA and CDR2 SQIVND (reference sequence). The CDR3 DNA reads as TGTGCCACCCGGACGATACCTGGAAACACCATATATTTT. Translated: CATRTIPGNTIYF. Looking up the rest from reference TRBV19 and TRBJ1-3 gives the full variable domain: DGGITQSPKYLFRKEGQNVTLSCEQNLNHDAMYWYRQDPGQGLRLIYYSQIVNDFQKGDIAEGYSVSREKKESFPLTVTSAQKNPTAFYLCATRTIPGNTIYFGEGSWLTVV.